Listed below are T cell receptor beta chains from one sample, sequenced in a study of technical replicates of blood from several donors. The data were produced by immunoSEQ multiplex PCR, yet TCRdb's version contains in-frame clones alone and is incomplete. This sample has about 89,000 clones, with approximately 94% found just once. Sequencing used T cells isolated from PBMCs. These receptors came from a human donor in good health. Each CDR3 is given with its conserved first and last residue. Each record gives: CDR3 length, J gene, D gene, clone size, V gene, CDR3 DNA, CDR3 protein. The D gene is left open where the match is weak. A clone size is listed for some rows: how often the clone was seen (once, few, many), or a class if it is expanded.

12 TRBJ1-5 NA NA TRBV28 TGTGCCAGCAGTTTTTTAGCTCAGCCCCAGCATTTT CASSFLAQPQHF
14 TRBJ1-4 NA NA TRBV29-1 TGCAGCGTTGAAACAGATGCAACTAATGAAAAACTGTTTTTT CSVETDATNEKLFF
15 TRBJ2-2 NA NA TRBV11-2 TGTGCCAGCAGCTCAGGGGTAGGGAACACCGGGGAGCTGTTTTTT CASSSGVGNTGELFF
16 TRBJ2-3 TRBD1 once TRBV10-3 TGTGCCATCAGTGTGGGGACAGGACTGGGCACAGATACGCAGTATTTT CAISVGTGLGTDTQYF
17 TRBJ2-7 TRBD1 NA TRBV2 TGTGCCAGCAGTGAAGAACAGACAGGGGTGTTCTTAATCGAGCAGTACTTC CASSEEQTGVFLIEQYF
13 TRBJ2-1 NA once TRBV6-4 TGTGCCAGCAGTTCGGAGTCCTACAATGAGCAGTTCTTC CASSSESYNEQFF
15 TRBJ1-5 TRBD1 once TRBV7-8 TGTGCCAGCAGGCCCACAGGGGAAGACAATCAGCCCCAGCATTTT CASRPTGEDNQPQHF
15 TRBJ2-1 NA NA TRBV6-1 TGTGCCGCTTCCGGCAACCCGGGACTCGTTGGTGAGCAGTTCTTC CAASGNPGLVGEQFF
13 TRBJ2-1 TRBD2 NA TRBV5-1 TGCGCCAGCAGCTTCCGGGGGGGAAATGAGCAGTTCTTC CASSFRGGNEQFF
16 TRBJ2-7 TRBD1 NA TRBV28 TGTGCCAGCAGTTTTCGGGGTTGGGACAGCTCCTACGAGCAGTACTTC CASSFRGWDSSYEQYF
18 TRBJ2-3 TRBD2 NA TRBV7-6 TGTGCCAGCAGCCTTCTCTCGGGACTAGCTGGAACCACAGATACGCAGTATTTT CASSLLSGLAGTTDTQYF
16 TRBJ1-1 TRBD1 NA TRBV4-1 TGCGCCAGCAGCCAAGCCTCACAGGGGTTGAACACTGAAGCTTTCTTT CASSQASQGLNTEAFF
13 TRBJ1-5 NA NA TRBV2 TGTGCCAGCAGTAAAGACAGAGATCAGCCCCAGCATTTT CASSKDRDQPQHF
17 TRBJ1-2 TRBD1 NA TRBV7-9 TGTGCCAGCAGCTTAGGGGACAGTCCCGGTAAAGGCTATGGCTACACCTTC CASSLGDSPGKGYGYTF
15 TRBJ1-2 TRBD1 NA TRBV18 TGTGCCAGCTCACCGACAGGGACGATTAACTATGGCTACACCTTC CASSPTGTINYGYTF
13 TRBJ1-2 TRBD1 NA TRBV18 TGTGCCAGCTCACCAAGCAGGGGGGATGGCTACACCTTC CASSPSRGDGYTF
15 TRBJ2-7 TRBD1 NA TRBV6-5 TGTGCCAGCAGTCGGCCGGGACAGGGGGCTCGGGAGCAGTACTTC CASSRPGQGAREQYF